Only a few counts were recorded for the clone carrying this T cell receptor (beta chain). The data were obtained in a study of T-cell reconstitution after alpha-beta-depleted transplantation in children. Preparation of the TCRbeta library was carried out with unique molecular identifiers. TCRdb processed the PCR reads anew with MiXCR; each CDR3 protein has one entry. The sample has roughly 500,000 distinct CDR3 sequences, about 33% seen once. The CDR3 contains 16 residues. The junction had 7 bases not matched to a gene; V was cut back by 0 bases and J by 4 bases. The germline V gene has CDR1 SGHRS and CDR2 YFSETQ.

The material sequenced was PBMCs from the stem cell graft donor, taken from the stem cell graft. The J gene is TRBJ2-1, the V gene TRBV5-1, with 7 positions matching TRBD2. This TCR derives from a human donor who donated a stem cell graft to a child with aplastic anemia. In DNA form, the CDR3 reads TGCGCCAGCAGCTTGGGGGCGTCTAGCGGTTACAATGAGCAGTTCTTC. Its protein is CASSLGASSGYNEQFF.